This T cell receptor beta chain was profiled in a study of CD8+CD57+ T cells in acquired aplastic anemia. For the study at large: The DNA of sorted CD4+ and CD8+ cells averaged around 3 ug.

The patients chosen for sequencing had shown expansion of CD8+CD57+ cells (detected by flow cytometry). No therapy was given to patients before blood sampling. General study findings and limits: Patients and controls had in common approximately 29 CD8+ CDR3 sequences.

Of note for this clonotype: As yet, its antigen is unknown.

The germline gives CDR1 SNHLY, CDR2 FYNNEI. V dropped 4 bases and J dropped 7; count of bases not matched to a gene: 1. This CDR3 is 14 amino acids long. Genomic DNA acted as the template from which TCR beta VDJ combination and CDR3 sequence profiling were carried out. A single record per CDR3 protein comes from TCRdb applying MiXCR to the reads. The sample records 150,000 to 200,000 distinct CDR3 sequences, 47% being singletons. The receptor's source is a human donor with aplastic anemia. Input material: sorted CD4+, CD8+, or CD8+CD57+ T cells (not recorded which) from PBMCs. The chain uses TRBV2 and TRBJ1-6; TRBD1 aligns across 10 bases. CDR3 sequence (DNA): TGTGCCAGCAGTGGGGACAGGGGCAATTCACCCCTCCACTTT. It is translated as CASSGDRGNSPLHF.